A single TCR beta chain is shown here with its context. Its antigen is currently unknown. The sample belongs to a study of PD-1 blockade in classical Hodgkin lymphoma. The germline V gene has CDR1 SNHLY and CDR2 FYNNEI. The CDR3 runs 17 residues. The V gene end was trimmed by 4 bases and the J gene end by 0 bases; junction bases not matched to a gene: 9. Relapse after autologous stem cell transplantation occurred in every patient, and brentuximab vedotin exposure varied. Study outcomes and limitations: Healthy donors reportedly exceeded newly diagnosed patients in baseline TCR diversity.

Sequencing used immunoSEQ multiplex PCR; TCRdb keeps in-frame clones, though not all of them. The data contain roughly 20,000 clones, around 86% of them singletons. V gene TRBV2 combines with J gene TRBJ2-3, with 8 bases fitting TRBD2. The source material was peripheral blood mononuclear cells (PBMCs), sampled before the second cycle of nivolumab. This receptor was identified in a human donor with classical Hodgkin lymphoma. CDR3 in amino acids: CASSALSGGLSTDTQYF. The CDR3 DNA follows: TGTGCCAGCAGTGCCCTCAGCGGGGGCCTTAGCACAGATACGCAGTATTTT.